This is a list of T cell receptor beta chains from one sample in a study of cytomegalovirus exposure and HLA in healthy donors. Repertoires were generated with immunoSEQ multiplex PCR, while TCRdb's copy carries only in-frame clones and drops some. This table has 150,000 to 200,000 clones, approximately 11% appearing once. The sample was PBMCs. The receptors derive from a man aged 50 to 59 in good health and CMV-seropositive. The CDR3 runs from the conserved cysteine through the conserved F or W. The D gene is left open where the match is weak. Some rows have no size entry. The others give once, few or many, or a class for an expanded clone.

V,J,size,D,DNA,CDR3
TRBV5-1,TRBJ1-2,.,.,TGCGCCAGCAGCTTGGGGGTCAGGGGAGATCAATATGGCTACACCTTC,CASSLGVRGDQYGYTF
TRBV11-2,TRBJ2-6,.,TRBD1,TGTGCCAGCAGCCTACCTTGGACAGGTGGGGCCAACGTCCTGACTTTC,CASSLPWTGGANVLTF
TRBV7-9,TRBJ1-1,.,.,TGTGCCAGCAGTCCCGTGTACACTGAAGCTTTCTTT,CASSPVYTEAFF
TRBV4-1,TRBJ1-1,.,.,TGCGCCAGCAGCCTTACACAGGGGAACACTGAAGCTTTCTTT,CASSLTQGNTEAFF
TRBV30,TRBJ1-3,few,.,TGTGCCTGGACCGGGACACAGCGAAACACCATATATTTT,CAWTGTQRNTIYF
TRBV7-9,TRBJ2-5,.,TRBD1,TGTGCCAGCAGCTCCCTGAGGACAGGGTGGTGGGAGACCCAGTACTTC,CASSSLRTGWWETQYF
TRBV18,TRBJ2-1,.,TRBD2,TGTGCCAGCTCACCGGGACTATCCTACAATGAGCAGTTCTTC,CASSPGLSYNEQFF
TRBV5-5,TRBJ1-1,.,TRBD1,TGTGCCAGCAGCCCCGGGACAGGGGGGAACACTGAAGCTTTCTTT,CASSPGTGGNTEAFF
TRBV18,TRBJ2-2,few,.,TGTGCCAGCTCAGGGCAGATGAACACCGGGGAGCTGTTTTTT,CASSGQMNTGELFF
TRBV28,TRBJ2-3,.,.,TGTGCCAGCAGTAGGGGGGGAGATGTAGATACGCAGTATTTT,CASSRGGDVDTQYF
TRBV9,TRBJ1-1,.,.,TGTGCCAGCAGCGCTACAAATAGACAGAGTGAAGCTTTCTTT,CASSATNRQSEAFF
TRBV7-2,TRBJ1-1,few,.,TGTGCCAGCAGCTTAACCCCGGAGGGGAACACTGAAGCTTTCTTT,CASSLTPEGNTEAFF
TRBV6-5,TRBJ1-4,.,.,TGTGCCAGCAGCCCGATACTCTCCACTAATGAAAAACTGTTTTTT,CASSPILSTNEKLFF
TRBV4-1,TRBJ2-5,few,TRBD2,TGCGCCAGCAGCCAAGGACTAGCGGGGCTTCCGGGGACCCAGTACTTC,CASSQGLAGLPGTQYF